These T cell receptor beta chains were read from a single sample in a study of STAT5B mutations in CD4+ large granular lymphocyte leukemia. Generated by immunoSEQ multiplex PCR, the TCRdb table keeps only in-frame clones and is missing some. Of 32,000 or so clones in the sample, around four fifths were seen once. Material: CD4+ T cells from blood buffy coats. The source of these receptors is a human donor in good health. CDR3s include the opening cysteine and the closing phenylalanine or tryptophan. Fields, in order: clone size, D gene, J gene, V gene, CDR3 DNA, CDR3 protein. The D gene is left open where the match is weak. Rows give clone size only sometimes, using once, few, many, or a class for an expanded clone.

size: .
D: TRBD1
J: TRBJ2-6
V: TRBV5-5
DNA: TGTGCCAGCAGCAGGACAGGGGATGGGGCCAACGTCCTGACTTTC
CDR3: CASSRTGDGANVLTF

size: .
D: TRBD1
J: TRBJ1-1
V: TRBV19
DNA: TGTGCCAGTAGCCCTGGACAGGGAAAAGCTTTCTTT
CDR3: CASSPGQGKAFF

size: .
D: TRBD1
J: TRBJ1-3
V: TRBV28
DNA: TGTGCCAGCAGCACCCCACCGGGACAGGGGAAGGTCAACACCATATATTTT
CDR3: CASSTPPGQGKVNTIYF

size: .
D: TRBD1
J: TRBJ1-4
V: TRBV5-5
DNA: TGTGCCAGCATGAGTAGGGCTGGGACAGGGGTTAATGAAAAACTGTTTTTT
CDR3: CASMSRAGTGVNEKLFF

size: once
D: TRBD1
J: TRBJ1-1
V: TRBV18
DNA: TGTGCCAGCTCACCAACAGGGGAATTCAACACTGAAGCTTTCTTT
CDR3: CASSPTGEFNTEAFF

size: .
D: .
J: TRBJ2-2
V: TRBV9
DNA: TGTGCCAGCAGCGTAGAGGACTACAGAACCGGGGAGCTGTTTTTT
CDR3: CASSVEDYRTGELFF

size: .
D: .
J: TRBJ1-6
V: TRBV10-3
DNA: TGTGCCATCAGTGACGGGGGGGCCGGTTCACCCCTCCACTTT
CDR3: CAISDGGAGSPLHF

size: once
D: TRBD1
J: TRBJ1-5
V: TRBV27
DNA: TGTGCCAGCAGTTTAATATGGCAGGGGGATAATCAGCCCCAGCATTTT
CDR3: CASSLIWQGDNQPQHF

size: .
D: TRBD1
J: TRBJ2-1
V: TRBV28
DNA: TGTGCCAGCAGCCAGACAGGGGACCACAATGAGCAGTTCTTC
CDR3: CASSQTGDHNEQFF

size: .
D: .
J: TRBJ1-1
V: TRBV19
DNA: TGTGCCAGTAGTATGGGACGGGGTTTGGGCATGAACACTGAAGCTTTCTTT
CDR3: CASSMGRGLGMNTEAFF

size: few
D: .
J: TRBJ1-1
V: TRBV2
DNA: TGTGCCAGCAGTGAAGCTTGGGGGGACACTGAAGCTTTCTTT
CDR3: CASSEAWGDTEAFF

size: .
D: TRBD1
J: TRBJ1-1
V: TRBV6-1
DNA: TGTGCCAGCAGCCACGGGACAGTCGAGGCTTTCTTT
CDR3: CASSHGTVEAFF

size: .
D: TRBD2
J: TRBJ2-5
V: TRBV4-3
DNA: TGCGCCAGCAGCCAAGGACTAGCGGGGGCCCAAGAGACCCAGTACTTC
CDR3: CASSQGLAGAQETQYF

size: .
D: .
J: TRBJ1-2
V: TRBV6-5
DNA: TGTGCCAGCAGTTACGGGGGGCATTTCAACTATGGCTACACCTTC
CDR3: CASSYGGHFNYGYTF

size: few
D: .
J: TRBJ1-3
V: TRBV7-9
DNA: TGTGCCCTTGGGGTCTCTGGAAACACCATATATTTT
CDR3: CALGVSGNTIYF

size: .
D: .
J: TRBJ2-3
V: TRBV27
DNA: TGTGCCAGCAGTTCCCCGGGACTTTATCTGGAAGATACGCAGTATTTT
CDR3: CASSSPGLYLEDTQYF

size: .
D: .
J: TRBJ1-5
V: TRBV4-3
DNA: TGCGCCAGCAGCCAAGAACAGGGCCAGCCCCAGCATTTT
CDR3: CASSQEQGQPQHF

size: .
D: TRBD2
J: TRBJ2-3
V: TRBV5-1
DNA: TGCGCCAGCAGCTACCGACTAGCGGGGGGGGGAGATACGCAGTATTTT
CDR3: CASSYRLAGGGDTQYF

size: .
D: .
J: TRBJ2-3
V: TRBV5-5
DNA: TGTGCCAGCAGCTGGGTAAGGGGGGACCTAGATACGCAGTATTTT
CDR3: CASSWVRGDLDTQYF

size: once
D: .
J: TRBJ1-2
V: TRBV6-1
DNA: TGTGCCAGCAGTGAGGGGACAAGATCGGGCTATGGCTACACCTTC
CDR3: CASSEGTRSGYGYTF

size: once
D: .
J: TRBJ2-3
V: TRBV4-3
DNA: TGCGCCAGCAGCCAAGGTCCCGTTGGGACAGATACGCAGTATTTT
CDR3: CASSQGPVGTDTQYF

size: .
D: .
J: TRBJ2-6
V: TRBV5-1
DNA: TGCGCCAGCAGCACCTCTGGGGCCAACGTCCTGACTTTC
CDR3: CASSTSGANVLTF

size: few
D: .
J: TRBJ1-1
V: TRBV29-1
DNA: TGCAGCGTGGGGACTCCCGCCGAAGCTTTCTTT
CDR3: CSVGTPAEAFF

size: .
D: .
J: TRBJ2-3
V: TRBV5-1
DNA: TGCGCCAGCAGCCAGGGACTGAGCGGCGATACGCAGTATTTT
CDR3: CASSQGLSGDTQYF

size: .
D: .
J: TRBJ1-4
V: TRBV9
DNA: TGTGCCAGCAGCGAGGGACTCTCTAATGAAAAACTGTTTTTT
CDR3: CASSEGLSNEKLFF

size: .
D: .
J: TRBJ1-1
V: TRBV5-4
DNA: TGTGCCAGCAGCTTGCGAGAGAACACTGAAGCTTTCTTT
CDR3: CASSLRENTEAFF

size: few
D: TRBD1
J: TRBJ1-4
V: TRBV28
DNA: TGTGCCAGCAGTCCGCCCGGGACAGTGAATGAAAAACTGTTTTTT
CDR3: CASSPPGTVNEKLFF

size: .
D: TRBD1
J: TRBJ2-3
V: TRBV2
DNA: TGTGCCAGCAGCCTCGACAGGGGATCGTCGGATACGCAGTATTTT
CDR3: CASSLDRGSSDTQYF

size: .
D: TRBD2
J: TRBJ2-6
V: TRBV10-2
DNA: TGCGCCAGCAGTGACCCGGGACTAGCCCTATCCGGGGCCAACGTCCTGACTTTC
CDR3: CASSDPGLALSGANVLTF

size: .
D: .
J: TRBJ2-2
V: TRBV27
DNA: TGTGCCAGCAGTTTATCAGCCCCCTTCACCGTACTGAACACCGGGGAGCTGTTTTTT
CDR3: CASSLSAPFTVLNTGELFF

size: .
D: .
J: TRBJ1-2
V: TRBV6-5
DNA: TGTGCCAGCAGTTACTCGAGAGGGGTCTATGGCTACACCTTC
CDR3: CASSYSRGVYGYTF

size: .
D: .
J: TRBJ1-3
V: TRBV18
DNA: TGTGCCAGCTCACCACCGGCGAGGAACACCATATATTTT
CDR3: CASSPPARNTIYF

size: once
D: TRBD2
J: TRBJ2-7
V: TRBV19
DNA: TGTGCCAGTAGCCCGGGACTAGCGGCCTACGAGCAGTACTTC
CDR3: CASSPGLAAYEQYF

size: .
D: TRBD2
J: TRBJ2-1
V: TRBV7-9
DNA: TGTGCCAGCAGTCCCCCTCGCAGCGGGGGGAATGAGCAGTTCTTC
CDR3: CASSPPRSGGNEQFF

size: .
D: .
J: TRBJ2-3
V: TRBV5-1
DNA: TGCGCCAGCAGCTCCGGCGGGCGACTATCCCGAGTGGATACGCAGTATTTT
CDR3: CASSSGGRLSRVDTQYF

size: few
D: .
J: TRBJ1-2
V: TRBV9
DNA: TGTGCCAGCAGCCCTCAAGAGGGATGGGCAGCGGAGGTGGATGGCTACACCTTC
CDR3: CASSPQEGWAAEVDGYTF

size: .
D: .
J: TRBJ1-5
V: TRBV2
DNA: TGTGCCAGCAGTTCTGACGGAAATAGCAATCAGCCCCAGCATTTT
CDR3: CASSSDGNSNQPQHF

size: .
D: TRBD2
J: TRBJ2-1
V: TRBV2
DNA: TGTGCCAGCAGGGGAGGGGTCAACAATGAGCAGTTCTTC
CDR3: CASRGGVNNEQFF

size: .
D: TRBD2
J: TRBJ2-2
V: TRBV19
DNA: TGTGCCAGTAGAAAAATGGGACTAGCGGGGGCCGTAAACACCGGGGAGCTGTTTTTT
CDR3: CASRKMGLAGAVNTGELFF

size: .
D: .
J: TRBJ1-1
V: TRBV6-1
DNA: TGTGCCAGCAGTGAAAGGGCAGGGACTGAAGCTTTCTTT
CDR3: CASSERAGTEAFF

size: .
D: .
J: TRBJ2-3
V: TRBV6-5
DNA: TGTGCCAGCAGTTTCGGGGGGCTTACGGATACGCAGTATTTT
CDR3: CASSFGGLTDTQYF

size: .
D: .
J: TRBJ1-4
V: TRBV9
DNA: TGTGCCAGCAGCGTAGAGACAGGCAGTAATGAAAAACTGTTTTTT
CDR3: CASSVETGSNEKLFF

size: once
D: .
J: TRBJ2-5
V: TRBV19
DNA: TGTGCCAGTAGTCCACCCCGATCGTCTGATGACAGTCGGCCACAGTACTTC
CDR3: CASSPPRSSDDSRPQYF

size: .
D: .
J: TRBJ2-2
V: TRBV15
DNA: TGTGCCACCAGGTCCGGGCGCAGGGCTACCGGGGAGCTGTTTTTT
CDR3: CATRSGRRATGELFF

size: .
D: .
J: TRBJ1-3
V: TRBV4-1
DNA: TGCGCCAGCAGCCAAGATTTTGGAAACACCATATATTTT
CDR3: CASSQDFGNTIYF

size: .
D: .
J: TRBJ1-2
V: TRBV19
DNA: TGTGCCAGTAGTATTGCAGCAGGGGAGAGGTATGGCTACACCTTC
CDR3: CASSIAAGERYGYTF

size: .
D: TRBD2
J: TRBJ2-1
V: TRBV4-3
DNA: TGCGCCAGCAGCCAAACTCGAGCGGGGGGTGATAAGTTCTTC
CDR3: CASSQTRAGGDKFF

size: few
D: .
J: TRBJ1-6
V: TRBV7-6
DNA: TGTGCCAGCAGCGAAACCACCTCGGGGTCACCCCTCCACTTT
CDR3: CASSETTSGSPLHF

size: .
D: .
J: TRBJ2-5
V: TRBV5-1
DNA: TGCGCCAGCAGCTTGGGACTTCTGAGAGATAGGGAAGAGACCCAGTACTTC
CDR3: CASSLGLLRDREETQYF

size: .
D: .
J: TRBJ2-2
V: TRBV5-1
DNA: TGCGCCAGCAGCTTGGGGAACACCGGGGAGCTGTTTTTT
CDR3: CASSLGNTGELFF

size: .
D: TRBD1
J: TRBJ2-2
V: TRBV5-5
DNA: TGTGCCAGCAGCTTGGGACAGGGGATTAACACCGGGGAGCTGTTTTTT
CDR3: CASSLGQGINTGELFF

size: .
D: .
J: TRBJ1-3
V: TRBV7-2
DNA: TGTGCCAGCAGCCCCCAGACAGGCGGTGGAAACACCATATATTTT
CDR3: CASSPQTGGGNTIYF

size: .
D: .
J: TRBJ2-7
V: TRBV18
DNA: TGTGCCAGCTCACCACTACTGGGGAGCTACGAGCAGTACTTC
CDR3: CASSPLLGSYEQYF

size: .
D: .
J: TRBJ2-2
V: TRBV4-3
DNA: TGCGCCAGCAGCCAAGCGGGGGGCGCGGGCGGGGAGCTGTTTTTT
CDR3: CASSQAGGAGGELFF

size: .
D: .
J: TRBJ2-4
V: TRBV27
DNA: TGTGCCAGCAGTTTATCGGGCAGGGGCTTAGCCAAAAACATTCAGTACTTC
CDR3: CASSLSGRGLAKNIQYF

size: .
D: .
J: TRBJ2-3
V: TRBV29-1
DNA: TGCAGCGTCCAGGAAGCTAGCACAGATACGCAGTATTTT
CDR3: CSVQEASTDTQYF

size: .
D: .
J: TRBJ2-3
V: TRBV5-1
DNA: TGCGCCAGCAGCTTGGTGGGGGACAGCACAGATACGCAGTATTTT
CDR3: CASSLVGDSTDTQYF

size: .
D: TRBD1
J: TRBJ2-7
V: TRBV6-6
DNA: TGTGCCAGCAGGAGAGGGACAGCCTACGAGCAGTACTTC
CDR3: CASRRGTAYEQYF

size: .
D: TRBD2
J: TRBJ2-3
V: TRBV7-9
DNA: TGTGCCAGCAGCTTATTGCGGGGGGGTCCCACAGATACGCAGTATTTT
CDR3: CASSLLRGGPTDTQYF

size: few
D: TRBD1
J: TRBJ1-2
V: TRBV9
DNA: TGTGCCAGCAGCCCACAACAGGGGTTTGGCTACACCTTC
CDR3: CASSPQQGFGYTF